The 6 T cell receptor beta chains in this list originate from one sample, sequenced in a study of T-cell reconstitution after alpha-beta-depleted transplantation in children. The library targeted TCRbeta and was prepared with unique molecular identifiers. Using its own MiXCR run on the PCR reads, TCRdb lists one record per CDR3 protein. The sample records hundreds of thousands of distinct CDR3 sequences, around 13% being singletons. The source was PBMCs, collected before TCRalphabeta/CD19-depleted stem cell transplant. These receptors were collected from a girl aged 2-10 years with congenital amegakaryocytic thrombocytopenia, due to receive a stem cell transplant.

V is TRBV29-1 and J is TRBJ2-2; no clear D gene. The CDR3 length is 14 residues. V lost 1 base and J lost 6, with 12 bases in between. Per the germline V gene, CDR1 is SQVTM and CDR2 is ANQGSEA. Here the CDR3 reads CSVEGPGEAGELFF. The CDR3 DNA follows: TGCAGCGTTGAAGGCCCCGGAGAGGCCGGGGAGCTGTTTTTT.

This clonotype was detected many times. The chain is built from TRBV10-3 and TRBJ1-1, with D hard to call. This CDR3 has 16 residues. The V end was cut by 4 bases, the J end by 1 base, with 16 bases between. CDR1 ENHRY and CDR2 SYGVKD come from the germline V gene. The DNA of the CDR3 is TGTGCCATCAGTGTCTCCTCCGCCGCGGAGAACACTGAAGCTTTCTTT. Amino acids: CAISVSSAAENTEAFF.

This chain connects TRBV19 to TRBJ2-1; TRBD2 matches 10 bases. CDR3 length equals 14 residues. After removal of 3 bases from V and 9 bases from J, the junction contained 5 bases not matched to a gene. Germline assignment: CDR1 LNHDA and CDR2 SQIVND (reference sequence). The CDR3 spells CASSIELAGTEQFF. Here the CDR3 DNA reads TGTGCCAGTAGTATCGAACTAGCGGGAACTGAGCAGTTCTTC.

This clonotype was counted a few times. The chain is built from TRBV30 and TRBJ1-2; D ambiguous. V was shortened by 3 bases and J by 6 bases, with 14 bases between the two germline ends. The CDR3 is made up of 13 amino acids. In germline, CDR1 is GTSNPN, CDR2 SVGIG (reference sequence). CDR3 nucleotides: TGTGCCTGGAGCCCGGCTAGGGTGGATGGCTACACCTTC. It encodes CAWSPARVDGYTF.

There are many counts of this clonotype. This chain links TRBV20-1 with TRBJ1-4; 7 bases map to TRBD1. This CDR3 is 13 amino acids long. V lost 6 bases to trimming and J lost 7 bases; unmatched junction nucleotides: 8. The V gene's germline CDR1 is DFQATT and CDR2 SNEGSKA (reference sequence). CDR3 amino acids: CSAKTGSGEKLFF. CDR3 DNA sequence: TGCAGTGCCAAGACAGGGTCGGGTGAAAAACTGTTTTTT.

This clonotype was observed at least ten times. The chain combines TRBV27 with TRBJ2-3; D gene uncertain. Trimming removed 7 bases from V and 0 bases from J, with 11 bases in between. The CDR3 has 14 amino acids. CDR1 is MNHEY and CDR2 is SMNVEV in the germline V gene (reference sequence). For the CDR3, the DNA is TGTGCCAGCACCCCCGACGAAAGCACAGATACGCAGTATTTT. Translation gives CASTPDESTDTQYF.